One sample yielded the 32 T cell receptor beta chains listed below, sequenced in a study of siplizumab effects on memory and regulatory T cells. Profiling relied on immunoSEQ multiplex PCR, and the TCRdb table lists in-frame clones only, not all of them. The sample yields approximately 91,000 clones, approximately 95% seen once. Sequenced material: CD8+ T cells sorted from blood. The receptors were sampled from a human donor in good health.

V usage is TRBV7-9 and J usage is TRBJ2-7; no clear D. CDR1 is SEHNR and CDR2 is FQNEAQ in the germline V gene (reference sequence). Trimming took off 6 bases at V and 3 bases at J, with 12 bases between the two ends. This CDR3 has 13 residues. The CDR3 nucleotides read TGTGCCAGCAGTCACAAATTCCGCTACGAGCAGTACTTC. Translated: CASSHKFRYEQYF.

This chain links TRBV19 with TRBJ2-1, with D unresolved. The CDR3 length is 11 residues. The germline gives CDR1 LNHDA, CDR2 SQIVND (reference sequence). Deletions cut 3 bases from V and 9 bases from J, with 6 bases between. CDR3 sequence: CASSIQTEQFF. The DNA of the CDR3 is TGTGCCAGTAGTATCCAAACTGAGCAGTTCTTC.

The CDR3 DNA reads as TGTGCCAGTAGTATAGCGGCCCGATCGAGATATGGCTACACCTTC. Translating it yields CASSIAARSRYGYTF. The chain is built from TRBV19 and TRBJ1-2; D gene uncertain. The V end lost 1 base, the J end lost 5 bases, and 14 bases lay between the germline ends. CDR3 length: 15 residues. CDR1 is LNHDA and CDR2 is SQIVND in the germline V gene (reference sequence).

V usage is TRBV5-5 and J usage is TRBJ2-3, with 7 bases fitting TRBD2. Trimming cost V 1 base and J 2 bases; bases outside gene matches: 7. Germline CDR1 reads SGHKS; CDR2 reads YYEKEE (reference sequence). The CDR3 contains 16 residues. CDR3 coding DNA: TGTGCCAGCAGCTTGTACCAGCGGGGAAACACAGATACGCAGTATTTT. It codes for CASSLYQRGNTDTQYF. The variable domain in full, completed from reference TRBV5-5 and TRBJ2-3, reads DAGVTQSPTHLIKTRGQQVTLRCSPISGHKSVSWYQQVLGQGPQFIFQYYEKEERGRGNFPDRFSARQFPNYSSELNVNALLLGDSALYLCASSLYQRGNTDTQYFGPGTRLTVL.

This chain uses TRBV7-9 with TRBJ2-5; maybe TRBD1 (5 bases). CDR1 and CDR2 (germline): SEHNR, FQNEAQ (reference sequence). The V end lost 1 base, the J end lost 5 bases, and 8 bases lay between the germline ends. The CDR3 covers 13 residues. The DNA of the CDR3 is TGTGCCAGCAGCTTAGGCAGGGTGGAGACCCAGTACTTC. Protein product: CASSLGRVETQYF.

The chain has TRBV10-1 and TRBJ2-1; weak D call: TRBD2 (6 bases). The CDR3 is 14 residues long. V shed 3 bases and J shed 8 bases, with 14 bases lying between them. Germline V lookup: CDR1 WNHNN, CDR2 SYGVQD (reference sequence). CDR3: CASSERREVDEQFF. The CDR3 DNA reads TGCGCCAGCAGTGAAAGGAGGGAAGTCGATGAGCAGTTCTTC.

CDR3 protein: CSVERGLTFTDTQYF. The CDR3 nucleotides are TGCAGCGTTGAACGGGGACTCACCTTCACAGATACGCAGTATTTT. The V and J genes are TRBV29-1 and TRBJ2-3, with D maybe TRBD2 (6 bases). CDR3 length equals 15 residues. V was clipped by 2 bases and J by 2 bases, with 14 bases between them. Per germline, CDR1 SQVTM and CDR2 ANQGSEA.

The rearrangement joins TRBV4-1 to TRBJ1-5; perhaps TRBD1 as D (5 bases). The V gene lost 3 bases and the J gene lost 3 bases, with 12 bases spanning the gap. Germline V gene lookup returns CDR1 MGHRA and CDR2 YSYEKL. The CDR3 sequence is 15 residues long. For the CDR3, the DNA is TGCGCCAGCAGCCAGCATCGAGGGGACAATCAGCCCCAGCATTTT. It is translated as CASSQHRGDNQPQHF.

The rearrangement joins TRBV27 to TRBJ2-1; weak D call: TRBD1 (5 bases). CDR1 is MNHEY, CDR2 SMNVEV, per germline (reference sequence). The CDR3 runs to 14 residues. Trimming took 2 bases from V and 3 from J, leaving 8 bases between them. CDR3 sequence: CASSLTGLYNEQFF. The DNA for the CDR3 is TGTGCCAGCAGTTTAACAGGTCTCTACAATGAGCAGTTCTTC.

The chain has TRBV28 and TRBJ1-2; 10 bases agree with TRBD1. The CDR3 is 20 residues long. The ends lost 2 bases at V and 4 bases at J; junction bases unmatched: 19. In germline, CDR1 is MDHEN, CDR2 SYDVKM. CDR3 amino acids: CASSLRTQGQGDPGGYGYTF. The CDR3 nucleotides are TGTGCCAGCAGTTTAAGAACCCAAGGACAGGGGGACCCTGGGGGCTATGGCTACACCTTC.

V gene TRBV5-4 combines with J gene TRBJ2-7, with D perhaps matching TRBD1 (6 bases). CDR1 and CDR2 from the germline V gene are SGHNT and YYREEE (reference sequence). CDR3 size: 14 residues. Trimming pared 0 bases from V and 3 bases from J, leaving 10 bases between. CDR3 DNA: TGTGCCAGCAGCTTGGCACAGGGTGACTACGAGCAGTACTTC. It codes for CASSLAQGDYEQYF. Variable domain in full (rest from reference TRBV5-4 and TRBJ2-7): ETGVTQSPTHLIKTRGQQVTLRCSSQSGHNTVSWYQQALGQGPQFIFQYYREEENGRGNFPPRFSGLQFPNYSSELNVNALELDDSALYLCASSLAQGDYEQYFGPGTRLTVT.

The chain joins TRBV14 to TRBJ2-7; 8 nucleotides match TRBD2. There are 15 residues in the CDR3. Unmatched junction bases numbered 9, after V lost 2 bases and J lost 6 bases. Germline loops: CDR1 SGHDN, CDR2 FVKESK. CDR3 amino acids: CASSQLSGRGGEQYF. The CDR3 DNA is TGTGCCAGCAGCCAACTAAGCGGGAGAGGTGGCGAGCAGTACTTC.

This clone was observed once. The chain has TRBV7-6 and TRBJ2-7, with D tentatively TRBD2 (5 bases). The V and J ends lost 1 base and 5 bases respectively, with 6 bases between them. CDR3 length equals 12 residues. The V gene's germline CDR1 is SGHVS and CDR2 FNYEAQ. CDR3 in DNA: TGTGCCAGCAGCTTAGACGGGGACGAGCAGTACTTC. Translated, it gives CASSLDGDEQYF.

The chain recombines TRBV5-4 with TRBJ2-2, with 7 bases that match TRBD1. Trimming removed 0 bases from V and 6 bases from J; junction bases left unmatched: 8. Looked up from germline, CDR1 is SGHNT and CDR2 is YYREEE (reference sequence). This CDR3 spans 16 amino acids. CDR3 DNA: TGTGCCAGCAGCTTGGGGGGACAGCGTCCGGCCGGGGAGCTGTTTTTT. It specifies CASSLGGQRPAGELFF.

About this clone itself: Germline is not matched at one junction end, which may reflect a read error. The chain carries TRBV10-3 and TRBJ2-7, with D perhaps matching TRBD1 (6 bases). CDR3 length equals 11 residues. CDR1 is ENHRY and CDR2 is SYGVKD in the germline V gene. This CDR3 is CAITEGDEQYF. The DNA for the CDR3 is TGTGCCATCACTGAGGGGGACGAGCAGTACTTC.

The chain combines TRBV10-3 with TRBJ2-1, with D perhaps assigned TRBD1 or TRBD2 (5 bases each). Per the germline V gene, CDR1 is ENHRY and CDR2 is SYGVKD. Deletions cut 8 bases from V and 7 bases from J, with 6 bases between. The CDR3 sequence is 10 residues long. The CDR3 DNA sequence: TGTGCCATCGGGGGAAATGAGCAGTTCTTC. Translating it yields CAIGGNEQFF.

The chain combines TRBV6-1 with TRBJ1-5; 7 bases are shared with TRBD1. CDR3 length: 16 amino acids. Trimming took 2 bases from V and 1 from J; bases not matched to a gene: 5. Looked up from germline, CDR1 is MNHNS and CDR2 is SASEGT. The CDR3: CASSERVGGSNQPQHF. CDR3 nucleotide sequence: TGTGCCAGCAGTGAACGGGTAGGGGGCAGCAATCAGCCCCAGCATTTT.

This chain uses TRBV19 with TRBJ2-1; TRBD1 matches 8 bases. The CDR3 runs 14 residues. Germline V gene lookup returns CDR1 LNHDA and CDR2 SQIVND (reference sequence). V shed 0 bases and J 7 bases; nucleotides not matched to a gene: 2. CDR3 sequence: CASSIDGQGNEQFF. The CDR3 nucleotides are TGTGCCAGTAGTATAGACGGACAGGGTAATGAGCAGTTCTTC.

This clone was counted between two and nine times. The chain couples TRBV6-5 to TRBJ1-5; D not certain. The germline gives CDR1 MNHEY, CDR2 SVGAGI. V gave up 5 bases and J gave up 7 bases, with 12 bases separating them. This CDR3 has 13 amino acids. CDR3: CASSEEAGQPQHF. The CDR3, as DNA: TGTGCCAGCAGTGAAGAAGCAGGCCAGCCCCAGCATTTT.

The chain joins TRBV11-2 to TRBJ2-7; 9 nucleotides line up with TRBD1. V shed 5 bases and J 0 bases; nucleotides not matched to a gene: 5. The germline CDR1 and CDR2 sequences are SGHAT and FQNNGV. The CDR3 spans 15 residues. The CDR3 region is CASSEGQGNSYEQYF. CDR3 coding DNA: TGTGCCAGCAGCGAGGGACAGGGAAACTCCTACGAGCAGTACTTC.

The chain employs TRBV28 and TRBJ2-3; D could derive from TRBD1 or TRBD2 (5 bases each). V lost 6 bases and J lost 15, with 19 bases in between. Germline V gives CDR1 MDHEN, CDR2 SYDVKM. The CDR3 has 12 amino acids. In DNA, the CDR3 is TGTGCCAGCAGCCCCATGAGGGGAAAGATCTATTTT. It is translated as CASSPMRGKIYF.

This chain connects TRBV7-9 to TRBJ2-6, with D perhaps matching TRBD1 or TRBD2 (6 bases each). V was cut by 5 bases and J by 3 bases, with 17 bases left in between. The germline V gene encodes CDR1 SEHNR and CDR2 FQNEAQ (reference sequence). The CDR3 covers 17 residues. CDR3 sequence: CASSLTYGGGGANVLTF. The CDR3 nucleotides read TGTGCCAGCAGCCTCACGTACGGGGGCGGTGGGGCCAACGTCCTGACTTTC.

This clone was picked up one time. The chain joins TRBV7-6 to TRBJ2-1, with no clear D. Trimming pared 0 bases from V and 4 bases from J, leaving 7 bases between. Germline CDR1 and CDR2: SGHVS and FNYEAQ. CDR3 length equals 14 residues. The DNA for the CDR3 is TGTGCCAGCAGCTTAGCGGTCGAGTACAATGAGCAGTTCTTC. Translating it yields CASSLAVEYNEQFF. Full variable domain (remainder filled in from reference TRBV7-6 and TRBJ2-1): GAGVSQSPRYKVTKRGQDVALRCDPISGHVSLYWYRQALGQGPEFLTYFNYEAQQDKSGLPNDRFSAERPEGSISTLTIQRTEQRDSAMYRCASSLAVEYNEQFFGPGTRLTVL.

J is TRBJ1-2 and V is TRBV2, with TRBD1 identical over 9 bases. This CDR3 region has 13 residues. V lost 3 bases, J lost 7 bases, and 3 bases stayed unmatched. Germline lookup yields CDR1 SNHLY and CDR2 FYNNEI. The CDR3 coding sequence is TGTGCCAGCAGTGACCCGGACAGGGGTGGCTACACCTTC. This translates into CASSDPDRGGYTF.

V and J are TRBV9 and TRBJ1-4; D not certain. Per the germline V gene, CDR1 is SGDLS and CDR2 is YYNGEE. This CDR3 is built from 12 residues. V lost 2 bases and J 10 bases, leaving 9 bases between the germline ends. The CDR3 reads CASSVQSGKLFF. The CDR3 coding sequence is TGTGCCAGCAGCGTGCAGAGCGGAAAACTGTTTTTT. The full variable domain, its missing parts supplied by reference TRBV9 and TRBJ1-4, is DSGVTQTPKHLITATGQRVTLRCSPRSGDLSVYWYQQSLDQGLQFLIQYYNGEERAKGNILERFSAQQFPDLHSELNLSSLELGDSALYFCASSVQSGKLFFGSGTQLSVL.

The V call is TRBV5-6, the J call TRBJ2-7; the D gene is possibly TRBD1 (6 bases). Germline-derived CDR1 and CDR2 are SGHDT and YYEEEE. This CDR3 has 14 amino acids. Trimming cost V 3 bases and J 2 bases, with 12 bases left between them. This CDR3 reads CASSSETGTYEQYF. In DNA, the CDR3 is TGTGCCAGCAGCTCGGAGACAGGCACCTACGAGCAGTACTTC.

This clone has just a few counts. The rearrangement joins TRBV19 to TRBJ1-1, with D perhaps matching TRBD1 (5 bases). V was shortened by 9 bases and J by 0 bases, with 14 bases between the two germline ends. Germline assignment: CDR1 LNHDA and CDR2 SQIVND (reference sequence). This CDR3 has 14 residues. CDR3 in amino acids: CASYRYPMNTEAFF. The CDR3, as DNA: TGTGCCAGCTACAGGTACCCTATGAACACTGAAGCTTTCTTT. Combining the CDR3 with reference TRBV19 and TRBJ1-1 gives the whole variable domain DGGITQSPKYLFRKEGQNVTLSCEQNLNHDAMYWYRQDPGQGLRLIYYSQIVNDFQKGDIAEGYSVSREKKESFPLTVTSAQKNPTAFYLCASYRYPMNTEAFFGQGTRLTVV.

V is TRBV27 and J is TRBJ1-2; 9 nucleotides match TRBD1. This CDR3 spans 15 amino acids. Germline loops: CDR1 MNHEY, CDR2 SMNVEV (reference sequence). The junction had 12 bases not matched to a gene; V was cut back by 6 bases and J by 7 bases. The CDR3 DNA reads TGTGCCAGCAGAAATCCTGGGACAGGGCCATCTGGCTACACCTTC. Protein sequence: CASRNPGTGPSGYTF.

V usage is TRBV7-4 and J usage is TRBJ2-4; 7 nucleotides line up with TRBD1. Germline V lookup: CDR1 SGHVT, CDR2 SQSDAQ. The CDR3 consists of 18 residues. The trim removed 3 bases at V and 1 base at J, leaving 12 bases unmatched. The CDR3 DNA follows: TGTGCCAGCAGCTTTCGAGGGGGCGAGGGGTCTGCCAAAAACATTCAGTACTTC. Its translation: CASSFRGGEGSAKNIQYF.

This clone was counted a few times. In DNA, the CDR3 is TGCAGTGGGTCGGGGAATGGCTACACCTTC. Amino acids: CSGSGNGYTF. J is TRBJ1-2 and V is TRBV20-1; the D is unclear. The germline V gene encodes CDR1 DFQATT and CDR2 SNEGSKA (reference sequence). The CDR3 runs 10 residues. The V end lost 7 bases, the J end lost 6 bases, and 9 bases lay between the germline ends.

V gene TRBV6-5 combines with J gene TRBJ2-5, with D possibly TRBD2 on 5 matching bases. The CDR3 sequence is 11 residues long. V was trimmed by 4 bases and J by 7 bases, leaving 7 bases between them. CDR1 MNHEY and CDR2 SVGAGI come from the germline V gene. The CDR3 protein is CASSSGGTQYF. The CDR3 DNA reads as TGTGCCAGCAGTTCCGGAGGGACCCAGTACTTC.

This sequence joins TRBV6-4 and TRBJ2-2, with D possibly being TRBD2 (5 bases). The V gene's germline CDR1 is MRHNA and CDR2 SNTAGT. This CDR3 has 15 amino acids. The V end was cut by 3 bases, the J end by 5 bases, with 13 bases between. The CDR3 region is CASSDGVRTTGELFF. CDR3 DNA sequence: TGTGCCAGCAGTGATGGGGTGAGGACTACCGGGGAGCTGTTTTTT.